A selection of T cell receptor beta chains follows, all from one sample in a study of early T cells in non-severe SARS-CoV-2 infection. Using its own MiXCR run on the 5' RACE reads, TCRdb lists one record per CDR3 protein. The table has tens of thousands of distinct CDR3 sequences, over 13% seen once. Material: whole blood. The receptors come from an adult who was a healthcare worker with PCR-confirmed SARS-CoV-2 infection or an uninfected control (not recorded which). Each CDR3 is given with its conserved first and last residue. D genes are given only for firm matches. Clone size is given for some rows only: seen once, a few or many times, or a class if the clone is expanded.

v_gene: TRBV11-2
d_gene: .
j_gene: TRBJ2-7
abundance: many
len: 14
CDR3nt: TGTGCCAGCAGCCTCGGGCCCCCGGGGCCGGAGCAGTACTTC
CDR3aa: CASSLGPPGPEQYF

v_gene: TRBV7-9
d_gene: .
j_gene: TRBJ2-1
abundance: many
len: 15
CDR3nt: TGTGCCAGCAGCTTAGCGGGAGAGGCCTACAATGAGCAGTTCTTC
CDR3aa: CASSLAGEAYNEQFF

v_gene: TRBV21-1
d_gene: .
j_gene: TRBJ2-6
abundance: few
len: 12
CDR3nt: TGTGCCAGAACGTCTGGGGCCAACGTCCTGACTTTC
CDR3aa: CARTSGANVLTF

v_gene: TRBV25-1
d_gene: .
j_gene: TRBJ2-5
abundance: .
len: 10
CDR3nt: TGTGCCAGCGGACAGGAGACCCAGTACTTC
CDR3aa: CASGQETQYF

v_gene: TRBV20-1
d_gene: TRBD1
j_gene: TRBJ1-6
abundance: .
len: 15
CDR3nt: TGCAGTGCTAGAGGAACCACGGGACAGGGGTCACCCCTCCACTTT
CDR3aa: CSARGTTGQGSPLHF

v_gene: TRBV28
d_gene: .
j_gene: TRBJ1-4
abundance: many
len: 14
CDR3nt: TGTGCCAGCAGTTCCCGAGGGACTAATGAAAAACTGTTTTTT
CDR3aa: CASSSRGTNEKLFF

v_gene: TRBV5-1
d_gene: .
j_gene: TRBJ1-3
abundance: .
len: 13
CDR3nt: TGCGCCAGCAGCTCCCAACCTGGAAACACCATATATTTT
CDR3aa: CASSSQPGNTIYF

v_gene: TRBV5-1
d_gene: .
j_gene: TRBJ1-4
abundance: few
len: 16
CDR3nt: TGCGCCAGCAGCTTTGCTTTGCGGGAGCCTAATGAAAAACTGTTTTTT
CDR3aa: CASSFALREPNEKLFF

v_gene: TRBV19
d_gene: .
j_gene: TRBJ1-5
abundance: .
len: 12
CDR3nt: TGTGCCAGTAGCGACCTGTCGCAGCCCCAGCATTTT
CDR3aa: CASSDLSQPQHF

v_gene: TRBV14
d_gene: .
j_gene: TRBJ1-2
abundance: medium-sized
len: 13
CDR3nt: TGTGCCAGCAGCCAAGGCAGGAACTATGGCTACACCTTC
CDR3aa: CASSQGRNYGYTF

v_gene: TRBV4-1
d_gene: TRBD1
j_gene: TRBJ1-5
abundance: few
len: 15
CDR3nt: TGCGCCAGCAGCCCCCGGACAGGGCCCAATCAGCCCCAGCATTTT
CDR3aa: CASSPRTGPNQPQHF

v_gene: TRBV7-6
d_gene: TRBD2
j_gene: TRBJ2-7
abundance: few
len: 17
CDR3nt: TGTGCCAGCAGCTTAGCTTCCGGGACTAGCGCATTCTACGAGCAGTACTTC
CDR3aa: CASSLASGTSAFYEQYF

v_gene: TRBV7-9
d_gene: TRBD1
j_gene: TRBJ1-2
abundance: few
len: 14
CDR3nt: TGTGCCAGCAGTCTAAGGACAGGGTATTATGGCTACACCTTC
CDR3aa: CASSLRTGYYGYTF

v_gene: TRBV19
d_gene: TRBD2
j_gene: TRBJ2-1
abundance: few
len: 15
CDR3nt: TGTGCCAGTATGATGACTAGCGGGAGTGGGAATGAGCAGTTCTTC
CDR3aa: CASMMTSGSGNEQFF

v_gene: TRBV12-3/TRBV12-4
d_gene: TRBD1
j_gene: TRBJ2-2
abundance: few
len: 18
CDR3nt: TGTGCCAGCAGTGCGGGGACAGGGGGCGCAGGAAACACCGGGGAGCTGTTTTTT
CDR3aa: CASSAGTGGAGNTGELFF

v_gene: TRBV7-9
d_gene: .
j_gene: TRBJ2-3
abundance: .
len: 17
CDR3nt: TGTGCCAGCAGCTTAAATAGATTGGCAGCTAGCACAGATACGCAGTATTTT
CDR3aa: CASSLNRLAASTDTQYF

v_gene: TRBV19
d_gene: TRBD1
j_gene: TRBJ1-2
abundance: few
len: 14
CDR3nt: TGTGCCAGTAGTATCCAGGGGGCCCACGATGGCTACACCTTC
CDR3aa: CASSIQGAHDGYTF

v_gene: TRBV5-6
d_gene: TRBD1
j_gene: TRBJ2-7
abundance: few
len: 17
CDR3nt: TGTGCCAGCAGCTTGGGGGACAGCAGAAGGAGCTCCTACGAGCAGTACTTC
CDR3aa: CASSLGDSRRSSYEQYF

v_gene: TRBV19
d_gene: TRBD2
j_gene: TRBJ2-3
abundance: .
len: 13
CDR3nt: TGTGCCAGTAAGGGACTAGGCACAGATACGCAGTATTTT
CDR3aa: CASKGLGTDTQYF

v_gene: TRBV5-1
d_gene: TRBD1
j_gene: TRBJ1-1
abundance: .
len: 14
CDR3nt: TGCGCCAGCAGCCTGACAGGGGTTACCACTGAAGCTTTCTTT
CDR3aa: CASSLTGVTTEAFF

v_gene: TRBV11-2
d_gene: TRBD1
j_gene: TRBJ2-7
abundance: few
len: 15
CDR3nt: TGTGCCAGCAGCCTACGGGACAGGACTTTCTACGAGCAGTACTTC
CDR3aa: CASSLRDRTFYEQYF

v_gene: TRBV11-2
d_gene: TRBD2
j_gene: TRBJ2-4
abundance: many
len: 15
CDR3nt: TGTGCCAGCAGCCCTACACTAGCGGGAAGCGTCGTTCAGTACTTC
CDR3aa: CASSPTLAGSVVQYF

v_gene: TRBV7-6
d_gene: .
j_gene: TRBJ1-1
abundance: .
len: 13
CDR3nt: TGTGCCAGCAGCTTAGGGACCTTAAGGGAAGCTTTCTTT
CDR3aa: CASSLGTLREAFF

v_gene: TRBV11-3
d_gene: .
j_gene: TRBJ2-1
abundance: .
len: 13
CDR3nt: TGTGCCAGCAGCTTAAGCCCGTTGAATGAGCAGTTCTTC
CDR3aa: CASSLSPLNEQFF

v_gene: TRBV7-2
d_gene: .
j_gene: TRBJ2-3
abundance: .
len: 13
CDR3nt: TGTGCCAGCAGCTCTCAGGGTGGGGATACGCAGTATTTT
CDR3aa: CASSSQGGDTQYF

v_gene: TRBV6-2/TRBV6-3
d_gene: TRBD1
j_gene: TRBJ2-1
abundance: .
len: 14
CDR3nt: TGTGCCAGCACCTCCTGGGGGACAGGCAATGAGCAGTTCTTC
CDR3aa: CASTSWGTGNEQFF

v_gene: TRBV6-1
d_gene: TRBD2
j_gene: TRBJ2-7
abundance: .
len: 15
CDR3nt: TGTGCCAGCAGTGCGACTAGCGGGAGACCCTACGAGCAGTACTTC
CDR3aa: CASSATSGRPYEQYF

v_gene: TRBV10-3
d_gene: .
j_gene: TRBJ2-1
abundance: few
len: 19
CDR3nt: TGTGCCATCAGTGAGTCGGTAGTGATGGGCGCCCCTGTGGGCAATGAGCAGTTCTTC
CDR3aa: CAISESVVMGAPVGNEQFF

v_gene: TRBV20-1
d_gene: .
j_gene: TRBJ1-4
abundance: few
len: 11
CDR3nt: TGCAGTGGCAGGGGTGAAGAAAAACTGTTTTTT
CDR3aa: CSGRGEEKLFF

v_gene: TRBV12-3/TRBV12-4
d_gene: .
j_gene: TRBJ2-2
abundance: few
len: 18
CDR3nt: TGTGCCAGCAGTTTACGACAAGCAATACACGTGAACACCGGGGAGCTGTTTTTT
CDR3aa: CASSLRQAIHVNTGELFF

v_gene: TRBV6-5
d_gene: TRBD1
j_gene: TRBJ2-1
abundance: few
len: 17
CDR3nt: TGTGCCAGCAGGTCCGTCGGGTTCACAGGGGAAGTCGATGAGCAGTTCTTC
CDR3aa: CASRSVGFTGEVDEQFF

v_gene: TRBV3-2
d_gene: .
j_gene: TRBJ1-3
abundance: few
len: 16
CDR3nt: TGTGCCAGCAGCCGAACGGGGGGGACCTCTGGAAACACCATATATTTT
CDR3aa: CASSRTGGTSGNTIYF

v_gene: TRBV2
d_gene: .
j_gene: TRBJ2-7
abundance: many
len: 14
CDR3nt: TGTGCCAGCAGTTCAAACCGGGCCCTCGCCGAGCAGTACTTC
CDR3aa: CASSSNRALAEQYF

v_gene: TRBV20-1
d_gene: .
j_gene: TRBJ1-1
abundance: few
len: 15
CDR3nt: TGCAGTGCTAGAGAAACCGGGACATGGAACACTGAAGCTTTCTTT
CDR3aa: CSARETGTWNTEAFF

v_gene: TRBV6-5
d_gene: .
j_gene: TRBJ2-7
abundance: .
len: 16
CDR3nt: TGTGCCAGCAGTTACTCGAGAGACACGAGCTCCTACGAGCAGTACTTC
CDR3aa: CASSYSRDTSSYEQYF

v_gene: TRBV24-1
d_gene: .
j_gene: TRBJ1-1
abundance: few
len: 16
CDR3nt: TGTGCCACCAGTGATTTTGAGCCGTCAGGGAGGACTGAAGCTTTCTTT
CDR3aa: CATSDFEPSGRTEAFF